This T cell receptor beta chain was observed in a study of siplizumab effects on memory and regulatory T cells. Notes on the study in general: On average, nearly 70% of mappable alloreactive CD4+ clones were Treg-derived under siplizumab, against about 29% in controls. The authors could not assign a naive or memory phenotype to roughly 80-96% of proliferating CD4+ or CD8+ clones. A small minority of alloreactive clones were mapped to unstimulated subsets.

The V end was cut by 2 bases, the J end by 6 bases, with 16 bases between. The CDR3 runs 15 residues. Germline assignment: CDR1 PRHDT and CDR2 FYEKMQ (reference sequence). The data were produced by immunoSEQ multiplex PCR, yet TCRdb's version contains in-frame clones alone and is incomplete. The sample consists of about 91,000 clones, approximately 93% of them appearing once. In regard to this clone: Its target is not known.

What was sequenced was CD8+ T cells sorted from blood. The sequence came from a human donor in good health. This chain connects TRBV13 to TRBJ1-1; no reliable D call. The CDR3 reads CASSLWAGFGPEAFF. In DNA form, the CDR3 reads TGTGCCAGCAGCTTATGGGCAGGCTTTGGACCTGAAGCTTTCTTT.